This is a list of T cell receptor beta chains from one sample in a study of OX40 agonist ivuxolimab in advanced cancers. Profiled with immunoSEQ multiplex PCR; TCRdb holds only in-frame clones, not every one. The sample records 65,000 to 95,000 clones, around 88% being singletons. The sample was CD4+ or CD8+ T cells sorted from blood, taken in a trial of the OX40 agonist ivuxolimab. The receptors stem from an adult with an advanced solid tumor such as melanoma, head and neck, liver or kidney cancer. CDR3s include the opening cysteine and the closing phenylalanine or tryptophan. A D gene is named only where the DNA matches it firmly. Only some rows state a clone size, as once, few, many or a class for expanded clones.

j_gene: TRBJ2-4
d_gene: TRBD2
abundance: NA
v_gene: TRBV7-2
CDR3nt: TGTGCCAGCAGCTTAGTAGTCGGGGGGGACATTCAGTACTTC
CDR3aa: CASSLVVGGDIQYF

j_gene: TRBJ2-5
d_gene: TRBD1
abundance: NA
v_gene: TRBV9
CDR3nt: TGTGCCAGCAGCGTAGGGTTGGGGGACAGCCAATGGACCCAGTACTTC
CDR3aa: CASSVGLGDSQWTQYF

j_gene: TRBJ1-4
d_gene: TRBD1
abundance: NA
v_gene: TRBV7-9
CDR3nt: TGTGCCAGCAGCCAAGGGGGCGAAAAACTGTTTTTT
CDR3aa: CASSQGGEKLFF

j_gene: TRBJ2-5
d_gene: NA
abundance: once
v_gene: TRBV6-1
CDR3nt: TGTGCCAGCAGTGAATATTTGGGGGGGGGCCCGAAGACCCAGTACTTC
CDR3aa: CASSEYLGGGPKTQYF

j_gene: TRBJ1-1
d_gene: TRBD1
abundance: NA
v_gene: TRBV19
CDR3nt: TGTGCCAGTATTGAGGGGGCCTCCAGGGGCTACACTGAAGCTTTCTTT
CDR3aa: CASIEGASRGYTEAFF

j_gene: TRBJ1-2
d_gene: NA
abundance: NA
v_gene: TRBV7-2
CDR3nt: TGTGCCAGCAGCTTAGCTCTCACAACCTCTAGGTATGGCTACACCTTC
CDR3aa: CASSLALTTSRYGYTF

j_gene: TRBJ2-1
d_gene: NA
abundance: NA
v_gene: TRBV6-6
CDR3nt: TGTGCCAGCAGCAACGAGAGGTTTTGGGAGTACAATGAGCAGTTCTTC
CDR3aa: CASSNERFWEYNEQFF

j_gene: TRBJ1-2
d_gene: NA
abundance: NA
v_gene: TRBV6-5
CDR3nt: TGTGCCAGCAGTTCAGCATCCGATTATGGCTACACCTTC
CDR3aa: CASSSASDYGYTF

j_gene: TRBJ1-2
d_gene: NA
abundance: few
v_gene: TRBV27
CDR3nt: TGTGCCAGCTCTCCTTCCCGGGGTGGCTACACCTTC
CDR3aa: CASSPSRGGYTF

j_gene: TRBJ1-2
d_gene: NA
abundance: NA
v_gene: TRBV7-6
CDR3nt: TGTGCCAGCAGCTTAGTCCAGCGTTCTAACTATGGCTACACCTTC
CDR3aa: CASSLVQRSNYGYTF

j_gene: TRBJ1-5
d_gene: NA
abundance: NA
v_gene: TRBV5-5
CDR3nt: TGTGCCAGCAGCTCGAAGACGGGACTCACGGGCAATCAGCCCCAGCATTTT
CDR3aa: CASSSKTGLTGNQPQHF

j_gene: TRBJ1-2
d_gene: TRBD1
abundance: NA
v_gene: TRBV29-1
CDR3nt: TGCAGCGTTGATACCGGCCGGGACAGGACTTACTATGGCTACACCTTC
CDR3aa: CSVDTGRDRTYYGYTF